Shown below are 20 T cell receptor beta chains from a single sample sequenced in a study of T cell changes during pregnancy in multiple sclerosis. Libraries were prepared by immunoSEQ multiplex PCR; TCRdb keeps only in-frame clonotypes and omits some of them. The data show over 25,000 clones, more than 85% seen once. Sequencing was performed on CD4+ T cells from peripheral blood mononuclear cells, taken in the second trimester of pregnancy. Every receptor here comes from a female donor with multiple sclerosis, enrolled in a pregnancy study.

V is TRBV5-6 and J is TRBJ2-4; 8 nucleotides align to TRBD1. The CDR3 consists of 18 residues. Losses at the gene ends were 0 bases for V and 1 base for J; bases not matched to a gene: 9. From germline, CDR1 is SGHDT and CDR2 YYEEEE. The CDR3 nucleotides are TGTGCCAGCAGCTTGGGCCCCAGACAGGGGAGGGCCAAAAACATTCAGTACTTC. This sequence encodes CASSLGPRQGRAKNIQYF.

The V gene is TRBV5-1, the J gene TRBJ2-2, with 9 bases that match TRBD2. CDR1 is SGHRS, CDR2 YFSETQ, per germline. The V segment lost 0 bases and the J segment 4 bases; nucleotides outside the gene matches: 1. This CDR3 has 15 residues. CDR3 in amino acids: CASSLGGRATGELFF. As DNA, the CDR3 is TGCGCCAGCAGCTTGGGCGGGAGGGCCACCGGGGAGCTGTTTTTT. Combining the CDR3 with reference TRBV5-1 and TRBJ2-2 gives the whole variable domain KAGVTQTPRYLIKTRGQQVTLSCSPISGHRSVSWYQQTPGQGLQFLFEYFSETQRNKGNFPGRFSGRQFSNSRSEMNVSTLELGDSALYLCASSLGGRATGELFFGEGSRLTVL.

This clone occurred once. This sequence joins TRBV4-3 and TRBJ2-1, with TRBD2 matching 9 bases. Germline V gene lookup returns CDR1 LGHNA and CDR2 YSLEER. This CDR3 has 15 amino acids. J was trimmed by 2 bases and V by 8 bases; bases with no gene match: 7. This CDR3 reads CASLRSGRAYNEQFF. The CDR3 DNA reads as TGCGCCAGCCTACGTAGCGGGAGAGCCTACAATGAGCAGTTCTTC.

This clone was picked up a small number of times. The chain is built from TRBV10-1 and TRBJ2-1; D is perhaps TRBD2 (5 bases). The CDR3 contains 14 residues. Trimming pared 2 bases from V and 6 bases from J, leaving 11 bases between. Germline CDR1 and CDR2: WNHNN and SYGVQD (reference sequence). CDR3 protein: CASSERGLSNEQFF. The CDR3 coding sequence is TGCGCCAGCAGTGAGAGAGGACTTTCCAATGAGCAGTTCTTC.

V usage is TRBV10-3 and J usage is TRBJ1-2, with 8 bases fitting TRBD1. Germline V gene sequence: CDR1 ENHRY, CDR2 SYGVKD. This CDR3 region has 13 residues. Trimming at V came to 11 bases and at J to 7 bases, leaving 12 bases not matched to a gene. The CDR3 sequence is CAAMGQEVGGYTF. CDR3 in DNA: TGTGCCGCCATGGGACAGGAAGTGGGTGGCTACACCTTC.

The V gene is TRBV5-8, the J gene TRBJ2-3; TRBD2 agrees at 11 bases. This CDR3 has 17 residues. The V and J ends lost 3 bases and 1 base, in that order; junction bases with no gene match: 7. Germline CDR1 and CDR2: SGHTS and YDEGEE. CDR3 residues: CASSSYGLAGGTDTQYF. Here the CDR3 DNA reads TGTGCCAGCAGCTCATACGGACTAGCGGGTGGCACAGATACGCAGTATTTT. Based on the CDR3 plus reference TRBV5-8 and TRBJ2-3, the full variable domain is EAGVTQSPTHLIKTRGQQATLRCSPISGHTSVYWYQQALGLGLQFLLWYDEGEERNRGNFPPRFSGRQFPNYSSELNVNALELEDSALYLCASSSYGLAGGTDTQYFGPGTRLTVL.

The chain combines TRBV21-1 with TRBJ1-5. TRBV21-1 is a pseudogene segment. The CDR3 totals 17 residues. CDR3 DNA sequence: TGTGCCAGCAGCAAATGGTGTGATGGAGTAAGGAATCAGCCCCAGCATTTT. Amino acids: CASSKWCDGVRNQPQHF.

The CDR3 loop reads CASSSGQGHINEKLFF. For the CDR3, the DNA is TGCGCCAGCAGCTCAGGACAGGGCCACATTAATGAAAAACTGTTTTTT. This chain joins TRBV5-1 and TRBJ1-4; the match to TRBD1 covers 8 bases. Germline values: CDR1 SGHRS, CDR2 YFSETQ. This CDR3 contains 16 residues. The J segment lost 4 bases and the V segment lost 3 bases, leaving 8 bases of the junction unmatched. The full variable domain, in which reference TRBV5-1 and TRBJ1-4 provide the parts outside the CDR3, is KAGVTQTPRYLIKTRGQQVTLSCSPISGHRSVSWYQQTPGQGLQFLFEYFSETQRNKGNFPGRFSGRQFSNSRSEMNVSTLELGDSALYLCASSSGQGHINEKLFFGSGTQLSVL.

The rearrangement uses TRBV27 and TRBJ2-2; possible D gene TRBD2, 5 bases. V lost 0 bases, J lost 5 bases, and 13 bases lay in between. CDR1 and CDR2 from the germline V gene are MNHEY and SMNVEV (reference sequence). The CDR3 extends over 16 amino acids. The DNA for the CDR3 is TGTGCCAGCAGTTTATCGAGGACGGGGAAGACCGGGGAGCTGTTTTTT. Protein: CASSLSRTGKTGELFF.

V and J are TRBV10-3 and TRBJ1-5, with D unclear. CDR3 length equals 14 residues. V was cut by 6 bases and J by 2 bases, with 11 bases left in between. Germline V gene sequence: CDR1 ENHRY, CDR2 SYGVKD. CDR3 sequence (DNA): TGTGCCATCAGGGACTCAGGCGGCAATCAGCCCCAGCATTTT. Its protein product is CAIRDSGGNQPQHF.

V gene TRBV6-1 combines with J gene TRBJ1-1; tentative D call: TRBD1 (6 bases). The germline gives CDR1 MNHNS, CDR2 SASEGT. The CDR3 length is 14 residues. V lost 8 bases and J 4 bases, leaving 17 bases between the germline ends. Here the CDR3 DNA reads TGTGCCAGCGACAGACAGGCAGATTCCACTGAAGCTTTCTTT. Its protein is CASDRQADSTEAFF.

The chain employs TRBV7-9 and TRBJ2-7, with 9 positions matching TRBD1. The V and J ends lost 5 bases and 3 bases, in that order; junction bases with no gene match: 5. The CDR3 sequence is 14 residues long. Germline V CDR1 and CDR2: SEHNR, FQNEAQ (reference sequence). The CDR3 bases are TGTGCCAGCAGCCCAGGACAGGGGAACTACGAGCAGTACTTC. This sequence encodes CASSPGQGNYEQYF.

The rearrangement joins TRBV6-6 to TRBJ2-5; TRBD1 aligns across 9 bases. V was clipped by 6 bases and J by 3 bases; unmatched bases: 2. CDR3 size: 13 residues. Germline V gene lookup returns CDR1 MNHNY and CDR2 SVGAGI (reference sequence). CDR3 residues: CASRDRGEETQYF. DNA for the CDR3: TGTGCCAGCAGGGACAGGGGAGAAGAGACCCAGTACTTC.

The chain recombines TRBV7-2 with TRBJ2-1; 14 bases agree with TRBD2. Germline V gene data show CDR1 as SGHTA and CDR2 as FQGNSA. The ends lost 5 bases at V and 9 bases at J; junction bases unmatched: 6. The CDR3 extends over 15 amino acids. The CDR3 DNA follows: TGTGCCAGCAGCGCCGGGACTAGCGGGAGAAGTGAGCAGTTCTTC. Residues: CASSAGTSGRSEQFF.

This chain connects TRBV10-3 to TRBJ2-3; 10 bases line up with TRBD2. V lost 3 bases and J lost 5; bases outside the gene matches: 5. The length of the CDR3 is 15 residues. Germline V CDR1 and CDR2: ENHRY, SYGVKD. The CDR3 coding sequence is TGTGCCATCAGTGACCCTAGCGGGAGATTAGATACGCAGTATTTT. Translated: CAISDPSGRLDTQYF.

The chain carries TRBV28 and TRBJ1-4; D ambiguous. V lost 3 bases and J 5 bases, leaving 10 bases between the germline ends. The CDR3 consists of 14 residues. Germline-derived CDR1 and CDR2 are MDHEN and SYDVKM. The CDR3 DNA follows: TGTGCCAGCAGTTTGAGGGAAGTGAATGAAAAACTGTTTTTT. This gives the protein CASSLREVNEKLFF.

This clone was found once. The DNA of the CDR3 is TGTGCCACCAGCAGGGACGGTCAGGGCGTCACAGCCCAGCATTTT. Its protein is CATSRDGQGVTAQHF. The chain uses TRBV15 and TRBJ1-5; D is possibly TRBD1 (5 bases). Trimming stripped 3 bases from V and 11 bases from J, with 20 bases between. Germline V gene data show CDR1 as LNHNV and CDR2 as YYDKDF (reference sequence). This CDR3 has 15 residues. Full variable domain (outside the CDR3, taken from reference TRBV15 and TRBJ1-5): DAMVIQNPRYQVTQFGKPVTLSCSQTLNHNVMYWYQQKSSQAPKLLFHYYDKDFNNEADTPDNFQSRRPNTSFCFLDIRSPGLGDTAMYLCATSRDGQGVTAQHFGDGTRLSIL.

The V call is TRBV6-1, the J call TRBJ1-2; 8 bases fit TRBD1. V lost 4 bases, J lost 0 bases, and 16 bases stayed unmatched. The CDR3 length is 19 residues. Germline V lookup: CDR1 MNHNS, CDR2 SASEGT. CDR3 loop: CASSAPTGTGLLANYGYTF. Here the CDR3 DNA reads TGTGCCAGCAGTGCGCCGACCGGGACAGGCCTTTTAGCTAACTATGGCTACACCTTC.

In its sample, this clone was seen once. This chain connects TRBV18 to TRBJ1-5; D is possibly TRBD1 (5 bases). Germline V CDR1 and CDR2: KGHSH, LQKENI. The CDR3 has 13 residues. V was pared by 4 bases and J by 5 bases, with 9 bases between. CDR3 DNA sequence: TGTGCCAGCTCACTTGCGGGGGATCAGCCCCAGCATTTT. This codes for CASSLAGDQPQHF. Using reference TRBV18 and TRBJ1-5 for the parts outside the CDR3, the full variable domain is NAGVMQNPRHLVRRRGQEARLRCSPMKGHSHVYWYRQLPEEGLKFMVYLQKENIIDESGMPKERFSAEFPKEGPSILRIQQVVRGDSAAYFCASSLAGDQPQHFGDGTRLSIL.

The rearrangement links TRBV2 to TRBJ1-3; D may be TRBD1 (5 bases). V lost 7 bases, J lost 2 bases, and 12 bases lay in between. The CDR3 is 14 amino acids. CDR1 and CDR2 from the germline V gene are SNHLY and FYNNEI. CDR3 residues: CASTLTTAGNTIYF. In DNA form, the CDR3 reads TGTGCCAGCACACTCACGACAGCTGGAAACACCATATATTTT. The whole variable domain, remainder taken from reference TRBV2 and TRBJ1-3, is EPEVTQTPSHQVTQMGQEVILRCVPISNHLYFYWYRQILGQKVEFLVSFYNNEISEKSEIFDDQFSVERPDGSNFTLKIRSTKLEDSAMYFCASTLTTAGNTIYFGEGSWLTVV.